What follows describes a single T cell receptor beta chain. Germline assignment: CDR1 LNHNV and CDR2 YYDKDF (reference sequence). The CDR3 loop spans 16 amino acids. V gave up 1 base and J gave up 6 bases; unmatched junction bases: 6. This entry belongs to a study of blood T cell repertoires in COVID-19. Sequencing was performed with immunoSEQ multiplex PCR; in TCRdb, only in-frame clones are kept and a portion is missing. The data show 250,000 to 350,000 clones, with 88% seen just once and approximately 2% held by the top ten. Specimen: PBMCs or T cells enriched from blood (not recorded which). This receptor was identified in a woman in her sixties in a cohort exposed to, infected with or recovered from COVID-19 (not recorded which). This chain joins TRBV15 and TRBJ2-2; 9 bases agree with TRBD2. CDR3 in amino acids: CATSRVPSGKSGELFF. The CDR3 nucleotides are TGTGCCACCAGCAGAGTTCCTAGCGGGAAATCCGGGGAGCTGTTTTTT.